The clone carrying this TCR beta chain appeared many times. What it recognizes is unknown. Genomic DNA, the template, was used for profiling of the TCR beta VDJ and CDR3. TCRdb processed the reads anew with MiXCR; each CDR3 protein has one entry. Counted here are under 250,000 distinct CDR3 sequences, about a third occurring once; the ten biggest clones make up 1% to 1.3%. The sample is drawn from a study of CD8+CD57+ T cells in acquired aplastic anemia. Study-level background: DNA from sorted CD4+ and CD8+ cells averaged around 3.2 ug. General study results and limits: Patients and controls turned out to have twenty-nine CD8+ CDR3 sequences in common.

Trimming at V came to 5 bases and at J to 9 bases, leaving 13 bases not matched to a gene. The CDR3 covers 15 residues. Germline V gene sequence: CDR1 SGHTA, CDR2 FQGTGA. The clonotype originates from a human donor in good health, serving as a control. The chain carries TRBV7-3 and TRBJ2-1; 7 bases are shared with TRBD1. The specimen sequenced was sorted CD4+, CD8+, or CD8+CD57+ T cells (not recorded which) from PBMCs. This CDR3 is CASSQYRDSPTEQFF. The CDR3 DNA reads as TGTGCCAGCAGCCAATACCGGGACAGTCCAACTGAGCAGTTCTTC.